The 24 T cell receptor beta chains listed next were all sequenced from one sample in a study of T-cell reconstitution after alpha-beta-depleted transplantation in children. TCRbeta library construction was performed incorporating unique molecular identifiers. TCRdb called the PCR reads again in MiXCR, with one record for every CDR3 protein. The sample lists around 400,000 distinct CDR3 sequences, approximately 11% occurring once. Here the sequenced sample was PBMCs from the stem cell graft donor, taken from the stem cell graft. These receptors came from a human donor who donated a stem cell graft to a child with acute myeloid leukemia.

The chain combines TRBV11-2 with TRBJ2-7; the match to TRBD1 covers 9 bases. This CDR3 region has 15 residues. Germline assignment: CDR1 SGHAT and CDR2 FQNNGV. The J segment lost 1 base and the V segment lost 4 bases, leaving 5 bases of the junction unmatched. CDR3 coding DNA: TGTGCCAGCAGCTCCGGGACAGGGATATCCTACGAGCAGTACGTC. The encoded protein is CASSSGTGISYEQYV.

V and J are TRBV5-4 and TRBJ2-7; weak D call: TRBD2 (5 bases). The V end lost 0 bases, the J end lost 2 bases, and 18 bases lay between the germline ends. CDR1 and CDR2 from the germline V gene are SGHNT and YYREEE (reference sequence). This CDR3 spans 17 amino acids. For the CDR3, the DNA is TGTGCCAGCAGCTTGGTCCTCCCCGCGGGCCCGGCCTACGAGCAGTACTTC. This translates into CASSLVLPAGPAYEQYF.

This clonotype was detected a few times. The CDR3 here is CASSLFHRETQYF. In DNA form, the CDR3 reads TGCGCCAGCAGCTTATTCCACCGAGAGACCCAGTACTTC. The V gene is TRBV4-1, the J gene TRBJ2-5, with D uncertain. In germline, CDR1 is MGHRA, CDR2 YSYEKL. Deletions cut 5 bases from V and 4 bases from J, with 11 bases between. The CDR3 extends over 13 amino acids.

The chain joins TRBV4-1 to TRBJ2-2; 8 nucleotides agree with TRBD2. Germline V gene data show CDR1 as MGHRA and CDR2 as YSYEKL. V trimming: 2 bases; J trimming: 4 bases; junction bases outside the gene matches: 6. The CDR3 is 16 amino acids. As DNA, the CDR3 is TGCGCCAGCAGCCAATTCCTCGGGGGGGGCACCGGGGAGCTGTTTTTT. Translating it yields CASSQFLGGGTGELFF.

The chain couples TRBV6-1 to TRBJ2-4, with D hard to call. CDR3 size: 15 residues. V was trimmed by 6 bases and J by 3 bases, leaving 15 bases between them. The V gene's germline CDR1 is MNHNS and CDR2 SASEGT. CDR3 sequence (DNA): TGTGCCAGCAGGTTTAGAAGTGGCGGCAAAAACATTCAGTACTTC. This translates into CASRFRSGGKNIQYF.

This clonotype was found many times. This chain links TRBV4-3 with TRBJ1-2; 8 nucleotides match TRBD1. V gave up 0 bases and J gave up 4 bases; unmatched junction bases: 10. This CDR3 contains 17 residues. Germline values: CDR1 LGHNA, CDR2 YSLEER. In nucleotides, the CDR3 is TGCGCCAGCAGCCAAGATAGGGAAGCCGGGACAGGCTATGGCTACACCTTC. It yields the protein CASSQDREAGTGYGYTF.

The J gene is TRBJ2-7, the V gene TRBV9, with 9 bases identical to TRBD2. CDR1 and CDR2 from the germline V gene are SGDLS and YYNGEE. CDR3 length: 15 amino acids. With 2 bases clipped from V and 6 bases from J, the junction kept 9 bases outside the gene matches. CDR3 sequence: CASSVSLAGPLEQYF. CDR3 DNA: TGTGCCAGCAGCGTTAGTCTAGCGGGACCCCTCGAGCAGTACTTC.

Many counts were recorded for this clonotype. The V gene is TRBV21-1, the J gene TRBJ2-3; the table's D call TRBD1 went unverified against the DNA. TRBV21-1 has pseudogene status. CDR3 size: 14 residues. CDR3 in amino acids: CASIPGTSGDTQYF. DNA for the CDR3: TGTGCCAGCATCCCGGGGACTAGCGGAGATACGCAGTATTTT.

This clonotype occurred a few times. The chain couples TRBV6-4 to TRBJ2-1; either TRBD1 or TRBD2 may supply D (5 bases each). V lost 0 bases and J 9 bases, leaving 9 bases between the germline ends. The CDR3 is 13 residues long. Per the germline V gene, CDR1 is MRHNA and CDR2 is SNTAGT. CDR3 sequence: CASSDSMGTEQFF. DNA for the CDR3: TGTGCCAGCAGTGACTCCATGGGGACTGAGCAGTTCTTC.

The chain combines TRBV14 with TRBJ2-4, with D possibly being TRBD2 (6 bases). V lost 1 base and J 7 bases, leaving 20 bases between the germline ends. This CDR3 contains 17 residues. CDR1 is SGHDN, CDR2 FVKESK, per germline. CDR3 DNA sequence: TGTGCCAGCAGCCAAGCTTTGGGCGAGCGGGCGGGCAACATTCAGTACTTC. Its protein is CASSQALGERAGNIQYF.

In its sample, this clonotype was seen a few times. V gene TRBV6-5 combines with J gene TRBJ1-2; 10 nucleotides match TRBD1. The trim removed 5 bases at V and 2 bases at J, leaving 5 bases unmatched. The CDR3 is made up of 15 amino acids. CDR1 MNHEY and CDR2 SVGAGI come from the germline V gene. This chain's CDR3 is CASSTGQGGNYGYTF. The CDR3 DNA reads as TGTGCCAGCAGTACCGGACAGGGGGGGAACTATGGCTACACCTTC.

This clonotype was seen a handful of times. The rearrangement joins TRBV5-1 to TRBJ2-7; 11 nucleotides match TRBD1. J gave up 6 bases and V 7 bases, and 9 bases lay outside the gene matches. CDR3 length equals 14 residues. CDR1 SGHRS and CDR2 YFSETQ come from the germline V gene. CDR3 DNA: TGCGCCAGCGCGTCCGGGACAGGGGGAGGCGAGCAGTACTTC. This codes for CASASGTGGGEQYF. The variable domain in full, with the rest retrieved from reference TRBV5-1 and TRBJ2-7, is KAGVTQTPRYLIKTRGQQVTLSCSPISGHRSVSWYQQTPGQGLQFLFEYFSETQRNKGNFPGRFSGRQFSNSRSEMNVSTLELGDSALYLCASASGTGGGEQYFGPGTRLTVT.

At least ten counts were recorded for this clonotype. CDR3 nucleotides: TGTGCCAGCAGTCCTTCAGGTGGCCAAGAGACCCAGTACTTC. Translating it yields CASSPSGGQETQYF. The chain is built from TRBV12-3 or TRBV12-4 and TRBJ2-5; D unresolved. V shed 5 bases and J shed 1 base, with 11 bases lying between them. This CDR3 comprises 14 residues.

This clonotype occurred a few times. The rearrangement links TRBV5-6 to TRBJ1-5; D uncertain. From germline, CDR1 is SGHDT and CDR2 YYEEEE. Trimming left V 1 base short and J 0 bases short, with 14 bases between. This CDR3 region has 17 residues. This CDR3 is CASSLWAQDYSNQPQHF. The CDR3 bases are TGTGCCAGCAGCTTGTGGGCCCAGGACTATAGCAATCAGCCCCAGCATTTT.

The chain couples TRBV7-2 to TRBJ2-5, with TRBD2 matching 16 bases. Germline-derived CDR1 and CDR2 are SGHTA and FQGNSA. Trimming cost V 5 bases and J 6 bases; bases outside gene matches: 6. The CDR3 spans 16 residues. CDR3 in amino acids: CASSPSGLAGGKTQYF. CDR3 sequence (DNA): TGTGCCAGCAGCCCCTCGGGACTAGCGGGGGGGAAGACCCAGTACTTC.

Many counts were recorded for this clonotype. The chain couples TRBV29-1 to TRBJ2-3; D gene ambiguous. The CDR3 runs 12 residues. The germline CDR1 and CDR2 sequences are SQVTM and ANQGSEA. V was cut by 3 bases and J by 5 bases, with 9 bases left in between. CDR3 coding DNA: TGCAGCGTTGATAAGGGTTTAGATACGCAGTATTTT. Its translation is CSVDKGLDTQYF.

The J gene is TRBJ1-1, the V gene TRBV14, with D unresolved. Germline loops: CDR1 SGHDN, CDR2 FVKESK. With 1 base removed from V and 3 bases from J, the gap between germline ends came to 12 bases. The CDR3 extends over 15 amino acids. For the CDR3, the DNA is TGTGCCAGCAGCCAAGTCCGGGCTCGGGACACTGAAGCTTTCTTT. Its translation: CASSQVRARDTEAFF. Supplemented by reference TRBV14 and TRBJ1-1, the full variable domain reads EAGVTQFPSHSVIEKGQTVTLRCDPISGHDNLYWYRRVMGKEIKFLLHFVKESKQDESGMPNNRFLAERTGGTYSTLKVQPAELEDSGVYFCASSQVRARDTEAFFGQGTRLTVV.

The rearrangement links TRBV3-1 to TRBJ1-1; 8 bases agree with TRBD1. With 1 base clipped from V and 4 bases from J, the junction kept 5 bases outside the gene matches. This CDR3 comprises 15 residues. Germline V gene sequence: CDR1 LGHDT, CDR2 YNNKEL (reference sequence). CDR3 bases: TGTGCCAGCAGCCAAGGACAGGGGTATTCCACTGAAGCTTTCTTT. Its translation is CASSQGQGYSTEAFF.

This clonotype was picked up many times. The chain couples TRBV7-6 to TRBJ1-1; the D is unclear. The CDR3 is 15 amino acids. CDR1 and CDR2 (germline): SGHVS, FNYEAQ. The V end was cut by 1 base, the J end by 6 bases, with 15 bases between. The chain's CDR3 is CASSLEPRGEAEAFF. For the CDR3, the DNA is TGTGCCAGCAGCTTAGAGCCCCGGGGTGAGGCTGAAGCTTTCTTT.

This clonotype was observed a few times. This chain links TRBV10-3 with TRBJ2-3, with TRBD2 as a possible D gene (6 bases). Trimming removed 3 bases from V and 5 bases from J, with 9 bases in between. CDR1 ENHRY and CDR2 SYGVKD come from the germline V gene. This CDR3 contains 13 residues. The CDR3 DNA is TGTGCCATCAGTGAACCGGGACTAGATACGCAGTATTTT. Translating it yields CAISEPGLDTQYF.

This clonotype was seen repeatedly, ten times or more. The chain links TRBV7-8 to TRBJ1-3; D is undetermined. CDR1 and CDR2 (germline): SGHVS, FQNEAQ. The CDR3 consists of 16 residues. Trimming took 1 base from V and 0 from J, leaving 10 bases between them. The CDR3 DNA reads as TGTGCCAGCAGCTTAGGGCTGGCCGTCTCTGGAAACACCATATATTTT. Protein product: CASSLGLAVSGNTIYF.

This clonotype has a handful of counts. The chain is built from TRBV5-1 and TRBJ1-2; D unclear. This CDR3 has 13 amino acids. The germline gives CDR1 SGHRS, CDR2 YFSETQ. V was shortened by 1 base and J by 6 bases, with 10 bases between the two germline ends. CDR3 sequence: CASSLNGDNGYTF. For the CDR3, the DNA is TGCGCCAGCAGCTTGAATGGGGATAATGGCTACACCTTC.

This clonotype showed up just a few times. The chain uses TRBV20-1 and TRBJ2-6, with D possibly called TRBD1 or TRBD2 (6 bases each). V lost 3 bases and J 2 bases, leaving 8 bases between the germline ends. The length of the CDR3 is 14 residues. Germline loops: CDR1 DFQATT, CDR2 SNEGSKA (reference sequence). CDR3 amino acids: CSASRGPGANVLTF. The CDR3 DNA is TGCAGTGCTAGTCGGGGGCCTGGGGCCAACGTCCTGACTTTC.

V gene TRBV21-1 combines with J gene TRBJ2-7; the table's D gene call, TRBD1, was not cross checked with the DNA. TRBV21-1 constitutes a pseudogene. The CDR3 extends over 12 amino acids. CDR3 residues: CATGDRGTEQYV. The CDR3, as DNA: TGTGCCACCGGGGACAGGGGGACCGAGCAGTACGTC.